What follows are 23 T cell receptor beta chains derived from one specimen sequenced in a study of shared clonotypes between healthy human individuals. Method: immunoSEQ multiplex PCR; TCRdb's copy keeps in-frame clones and lacks some. The table includes 2 million to 2.5 million clones, 85% to 95% detected once. Sequencing was performed on naive CD4+ T cells from PBMCs. Noted subset: CD45RA+ positively selected. The receptor source for this set is a man between 18 and 29 years old in good health. Some clones in this sample may be carry-over from other donors' samples.

The chain couples TRBV19 to TRBJ2-7; 8 positions agree with TRBD1. Trimming at V came to 4 bases and at J to 2 bases, leaving 7 bases not matched to a gene. There are 15 residues in the CDR3. CDR1 is LNHDA, CDR2 SQIVND, per germline (reference sequence). CDR3 protein: CASSNSGTGPYEQYF. The CDR3, as DNA: TGTGCCAGTAGTAATTCCGGGACAGGCCCCTACGAGCAGTACTTC.

The V gene is TRBV10-3, the J gene TRBJ2-4, with D uncertain. The CDR3 loop spans 15 amino acids. Germline CDR1 reads ENHRY; CDR2 reads SYGVKD. The V gene lost 3 bases and the J gene lost 0 bases, with 9 bases spanning the gap. CDR3 region: CAISDKTVAKNIQYF. Written as DNA, the CDR3 is TGTGCCATCAGTGACAAGACGGTAGCCAAAAACATTCAGTACTTC.

This rearrangement joins TRBV11-3 to TRBJ2-1; D uncertain. This CDR3 comprises 13 residues. V was shortened by 5 bases and J by 4 bases, with 9 bases between the two germline ends. Germline V gene lookup returns CDR1 SGHNT and CDR2 YENEEA. The CDR3 coding sequence is TGTGCCAGCAGCCGCTACCTGTACAATGAGCAGTTCTTC. Translation gives CASSRYLYNEQFF.

This clone was seen just once. Other DNA sequences in this sample translate to the same CDR3. The chain couples TRBV5-1 to TRBJ2-7, with D hard to call. With 2 bases removed from V and 3 bases from J, the gap between germline ends came to 15 bases. CDR3 length: 15 amino acids. The germline gives CDR1 SGHRS, CDR2 YFSETQ. This CDR3 is CASSLSGGVVYEQYF. CDR3 coding DNA: TGCGCCAGCAGCTTATCTGGTGGGGTCGTCTACGAGCAGTACTTC.

The chain is built from TRBV5-5 and TRBJ2-6, with 8 nucleotides matching TRBD1. The J segment lost 4 bases and the V segment lost 4 bases, leaving 7 bases of the junction unmatched. Germline V gene lookup returns CDR1 SGHKS and CDR2 YYEKEE (reference sequence). The CDR3 runs 16 residues. The DNA for the CDR3 is TGTGCCAGCAGCCCTCAGGGGGCGGGAGGGGCCAACGTCCTGACTTTC. This encodes CASSPQGAGGANVLTF.

Concerning this clone itself: This same CDR3 is encoded by further DNA sequences in the sample. This chain uses TRBV19 with TRBJ1-2; weak D call: TRBD1 (5 bases). The CDR3 extends over 13 amino acids. The germline CDR1 and CDR2 sequences are LNHDA and SQIVND (reference sequence). Trimming stripped 3 bases from V and 4 bases from J, with 9 bases between. This chain's CDR3 is CASSIDRSYGYTF. The CDR3 DNA sequence: TGTGCCAGTAGTATCGACAGAAGCTATGGCTACACCTTC.

This clone has only one observation. J is TRBJ1-6 and V is TRBV7-6; perhaps TRBD1 as D (5 bases). This CDR3 spans 18 amino acids. V was shortened by 0 bases and J by 7 bases, with 19 bases between the two germline ends. Germline values: CDR1 SGHVS, CDR2 FNYEAQ. The CDR3: CASSLASAGAKQNSPLHF. The DNA for the CDR3 is TGTGCCAGCAGCTTAGCTTCGGCTGGGGCTAAGCAGAATTCACCCCTCCACTTT.

This clone was picked up one time. The J gene is TRBJ2-7, the V gene TRBV2; TRBD1 matches 9 bases. The CDR3 totals 15 residues. The trim removed 4 bases at V and 2 bases at J, leaving 6 bases unmatched. Germline V gene data show CDR1 as SNHLY and CDR2 as FYNNEI. The CDR3 nucleotides read TGTGCCAGCAGTGTCCGGGACAGGGTTACCTACGAGCAGTACTTC. Translated, it gives CASSVRDRVTYEQYF.

The genes are TRBV4-1 and TRBJ2-1; 8 bases are shared with TRBD1. This CDR3 is 15 amino acids long. Per germline, CDR1 MGHRA and CDR2 YSYEKL. V lost 4 bases and J lost 5; bases outside the gene matches: 7. In DNA form, the CDR3 reads TGCGCCAGCAGCCCAGCCCGACAGGGGAACAATGAGCAGTTCTTC. It specifies CASSPARQGNNEQFF.

Comments on this clone: In the same sample, other DNA sequences code for this CDR3. This chain links TRBV27 with TRBJ1-2; 7 bases map to TRBD1. From germline, CDR1 is MNHEY and CDR2 SMNVEV (reference sequence). Trimming at V came to 1 base and at J to 8 bases, leaving 4 bases not matched to a gene. This CDR3 is built from 13 residues. CDR3 residues: CASSLYRGGGYTF. DNA for the CDR3: TGTGCCAGCAGTTTATACAGGGGAGGAGGCTACACCTTC.

V and J are TRBV28 and TRBJ1-3; D gene ambiguous. CDR3 length: 15 residues. CDR1 is MDHEN and CDR2 is SYDVKM in the germline V gene. The V end was cut by 6 bases, the J end by 0 bases, with 12 bases between. Here the CDR3 reads CASSRVGLSGNTIYF. The CDR3 bases are TGTGCCAGCAGCCGGGTCGGGCTCTCTGGAAACACCATATATTTT. The whole variable domain, remainder taken from reference TRBV28 and TRBJ1-3, is DVKVTQSSRYLVKRTGEKVFLECVQDMDHENMFWYRQDPGLGLRLIYFSYDVKMKEKGDIPEGYSVSREKKERFSLILESASTNQTSMYLCASSRVGLSGNTIYFGEGSWLTVV.

Here the CDR3 reads CASSLRTGGTNYGYTF. The CDR3 DNA follows: TGTGCCAGCAGCTTAAGGACAGGGGGCACTAACTATGGCTACACCTTC. The rearrangement uses TRBV7-9 and TRBJ1-2; 11 bases match TRBD1. The ends lost 2 bases at V and 0 bases at J; junction bases unmatched: 2. The CDR3 loop spans 16 amino acids. Per germline, CDR1 SEHNR and CDR2 FQNEAQ (reference sequence).

V gene TRBV5-1 combines with J gene TRBJ2-2, with TRBD2 matching 8 bases. This CDR3 is built from 16 residues. The ends lost 0 bases at V and 3 bases at J; junction bases unmatched: 4. Germline V gene sequence: CDR1 SGHRS, CDR2 YFSETQ. As DNA, the CDR3 is TGCGCCAGCAGCTTGGACGGGAGGGCCCACACCGGGGAGCTGTTTTTT. This gives the protein CASSLDGRAHTGELFF.

V gene TRBV29-1 combines with J gene TRBJ2-3, with D possibly matching TRBD1 (6 bases). Germline CDR1 and CDR2: SQVTM and ANQGSEA. The CDR3 covers 14 residues. Trimming cost V 6 bases and J 3 bases, with 16 bases left between them. The CDR3: CSVSGQLATDTQYF. The DNA of the CDR3 is TGCAGCGTCTCAGGACAGTTGGCTACAGATACGCAGTATTTT.

The chain is built from TRBV6-5 and TRBJ2-5; D is unclear. The J call is in doubt because the DNA end fits TRBJ2-7 better. This CDR3 spans 12 amino acids. The germline CDR1 and CDR2 sequences are MNHEY and SVGAGI. The CDR3 is CASSEGDYEQYF. The CDR3 coding sequence is TGTGCCAGCTCAGAAGGCGACTACGAGCAGTACTTC.

This chain uses TRBV5-5 with TRBJ2-3, with no clear D. V was shortened by 0 bases and J by 4 bases, with 3 bases between the two germline ends. Germline V gives CDR1 SGHKS, CDR2 YYEKEE (reference sequence). The CDR3 contains 12 residues. The DNA of the CDR3 is TGTGCCAGCAGCTTGGATCCAGATACGCAGTATTTT. Protein product: CASSLDPDTQYF. Full variable domain (remainder filled in from reference TRBV5-5 and TRBJ2-3): DAGVTQSPTHLIKTRGQQVTLRCSPISGHKSVSWYQQVLGQGPQFIFQYYEKEERGRGNFPDRFSARQFPNYSSELNVNALLLGDSALYLCASSLDPDTQYFGPGTRLTVL.

The genes are TRBV6-4 and TRBJ2-1, with TRBD2 matching over 7 bases. There are 15 residues in the CDR3. Per the germline V gene, CDR1 is MRHNA and CDR2 is SNTAGT. Losses at the gene ends were 2 bases for V and 2 bases for J; bases not matched to a gene: 3. The CDR3 DNA sequence: TGTGCCAGCAGTGACCCGGGACTACCCTACAATGAGCAGTTCTTC. Encoded protein: CASSDPGLPYNEQFF.

This clone was recorded a few times. The chain employs TRBV7-9 and TRBJ2-7; 12 positions agree with TRBD2. The CDR3 totals 14 residues. Trimming took 4 bases from V and 2 from J; bases not matched to a gene: 0. Germline V gives CDR1 SEHNR, CDR2 FQNEAQ (reference sequence). CDR3 protein: CASSSSGGAYEQYF. For the CDR3, the DNA is TGTGCCAGCAGCTCTAGCGGGGGGGCCTACGAGCAGTACTTC.

This chain joins TRBV23-1 and TRBJ1-5; 7 bases are shared with TRBD1. TRBV23-1 is labeled an ORF, and its function is uncertain. The length of the CDR3 is 17 residues. Trimming took 1 base from V and 3 from J; bases not matched to a gene: 9. CDR3 bases: TGCGCCAGCAGTCAATGGACAGGTGGGGAGAACAATCAGCCCCAGCATTTT. Its translation is CASSQWTGGENNQPQHF.

The chain links TRBV5-1 to TRBJ2-5, with 7 positions matching TRBD1. The CDR3 is made up of 15 amino acids. Germline lookup yields CDR1 SGHRS and CDR2 YFSETQ. The ends lost 4 bases at V and 0 bases at J; junction bases unmatched: 6. CDR3 DNA sequence: TGCGCCAGCAGCCCCGTGACAGGGTACCAAGAGACCCAGTACTTC. Amino acid sequence: CASSPVTGYQETQYF.

Concerning this clone: Other nucleotide sequences in the sample specify the same CDR3. This chain uses TRBV7-9 with TRBJ2-5, with D possibly matching TRBD1 (6 bases). This CDR3 is 13 amino acids long. V was clipped by 5 bases and J by 5 bases, with 12 bases between them. From germline, CDR1 is SEHNR and CDR2 FQNEAQ (reference sequence). The CDR3 coding sequence is TGTGCCAGCAGCCAAGGGACACAGGAGACCCAGTACTTC. Protein product: CASSQGTQETQYF.

The rearrangement uses TRBV5-1 and TRBJ2-2; 7 bases align to TRBD1. Germline CDR1 SGHRS, CDR2 YFSETQ. The CDR3 has 17 amino acids. J lost 0 bases, V lost 1 base, and 6 bases had no gene match. The DNA of the CDR3 is TGCGCCAGCAGCTTGACAGGGGCCCCCCCGAACACCGGGGAGCTGTTTTTT. Residues: CASSLTGAPPNTGELFF.

This clone appeared a single time. This rearrangement joins TRBV5-1 to TRBJ2-1; D possibly corresponds to TRBD2 (5 bases). The germline CDR1 and CDR2 sequences are SGHRS and YFSETQ. This CDR3 contains 14 residues. The V end was cut by 4 bases, the J end by 6 bases, with 14 bases between. The CDR3: CASSLGLIGNEQFF. Written as DNA, the CDR3 is TGCGCCAGCAGCCTAGGACTGATTGGCAATGAGCAGTTCTTC.